Included here is one TCR beta chain sequence, with context. Its cognate antigen is unknown. Profiling relied on immunoSEQ multiplex PCR, and the TCRdb table lists in-frame clones only, not all of them. This table has approximately 29,000 clones, roughly 79% appearing once. These data come from a study of OX40 agonist ivuxolimab in advanced cancers. Across the study: A partial response was reached by three patients: one with hepatocellular carcinoma and two with cutaneous melanoma.

The CDR3 is made up of 15 amino acids. Trimming cost V 4 bases and J 8 bases; bases outside gene matches: 7. The germline V gene encodes CDR1 SGHDT and CDR2 YYEEEE. Study-level findings and limits: Clones of CD4+ and CD8+ blood T cells grew by week 6 at doses of 0.1 to 3.0 mg/kg. The authors did not determine the antigen specificity of the expanded peripheral T cells.

Sequencing used CD4+ or CD8+ T cells sorted from blood, obtained in a trial of the OX40 agonist ivuxolimab. V and J are TRBV5-6 and TRBJ1-6, with TRBD1 matching 9 bases. The TCR originated in an adult with an advanced solid tumor such as melanoma, head and neck, liver or kidney cancer. CDR3 coding DNA: TGTGCCAGCAGCCGGCCGGGACAGGGCCATTCACCCCTCCACTTT. This translates into CASSRPGQGHSPLHF. Drawing the rest from reference TRBV5-6 and TRBJ1-6, the complete variable domain is DAGVTQSPTHLIKTRGQQVTLRCSPKSGHDTVSWYQQALGQGPQFIFQYYEEEERQRGNFPDRFSGHQFPNYSSELNVNALLLGDSALYLCASSRPGQGHSPLHFGNGTRLTVT.